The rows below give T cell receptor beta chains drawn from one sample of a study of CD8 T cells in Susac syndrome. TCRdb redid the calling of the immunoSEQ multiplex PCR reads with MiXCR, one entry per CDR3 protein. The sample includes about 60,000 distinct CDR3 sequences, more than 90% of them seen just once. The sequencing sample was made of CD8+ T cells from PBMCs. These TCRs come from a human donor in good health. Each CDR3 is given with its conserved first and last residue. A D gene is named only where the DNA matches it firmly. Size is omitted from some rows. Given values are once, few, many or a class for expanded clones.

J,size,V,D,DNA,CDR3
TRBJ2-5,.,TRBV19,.,TGTGCCAGTAGTATAGGACAGGAGCAAGAGACCCAGTACTTC,CASSIGQEQETQYF
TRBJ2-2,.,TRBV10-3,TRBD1,TGTGCCATCAGTGACAGGGGGCTTAACACCGGGGAGCTGTTTTTT,CAISDRGLNTGELFF
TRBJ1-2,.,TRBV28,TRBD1,TGTGCCAGCAGTTCATATCCGGGACAGGGGGTGTATGGCTACACCTTC,CASSSYPGQGVYGYTF
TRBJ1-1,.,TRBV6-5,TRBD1,TGTGCCAGCAGCCTCCCGGGACAGGCGACCACTGAAGCTTTCTTT,CASSLPGQATTEAFF
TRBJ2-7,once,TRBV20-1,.,TGCAGTGCTGAACGGACGCATCGTTTAACCTACGAGCAGTACTTC,CSAERTHRLTYEQYF
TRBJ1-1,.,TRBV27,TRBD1,TGTGCCAGCACCGCGGGACAGGGGAACACTGAAGCTTTCTTT,CASTAGQGNTEAFF
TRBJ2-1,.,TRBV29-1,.,TGCAGCGTTGATTTAAGCGTTGGCAATGAGCAGTTCTTC,CSVDLSVGNEQFF
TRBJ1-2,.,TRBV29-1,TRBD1,TGCAGCGTTCGGGACAGGGGGGGGTATGGCTACACCTTC,CSVRDRGGYGYTF
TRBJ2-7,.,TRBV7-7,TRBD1,TGTGCCAGCAGCTTACGACAGGGGAGCTCCTACGAGCAGTACTTC,CASSLRQGSSYEQYF
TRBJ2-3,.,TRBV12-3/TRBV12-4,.,TGTGCCAGCAGTCCCAGTGCTAGCACAGATACGCAGTATTTT,CASSPSASTDTQYF
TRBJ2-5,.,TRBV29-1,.,TGCAGCGTTGAGGCCCTCCCCAGCGGACACCAAGAGACCCAGTACTTC,CSVEALPSGHQETQYF
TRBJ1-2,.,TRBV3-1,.,TGTGCCAGCAGCTCACGTTCGAAGTCGCAAGCAGGGGGCTACACCTTC,CASSSRSKSQAGGYTF
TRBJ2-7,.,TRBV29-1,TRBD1,TGCAGCGTTGTGGAGACAGGGCCCTACGAGCAGTACTTC,CSVVETGPYEQYF
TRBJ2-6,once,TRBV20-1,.,TGCAGTGCTAACCCCGGGACCCCGGAGGGCAACGTCCTGACTTTC,CSANPGTPEGNVLTF
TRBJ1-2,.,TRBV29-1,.,TGCAGCGTTGAAGGCCAAGGTTTGGACTATGGCTACACCTTC,CSVEGQGLDYGYTF
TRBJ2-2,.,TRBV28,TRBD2,TGTGCCAGCAGCTCCCCATTCCGCGGGGGGGCGAACACCGGGGAGCTGTTTTTT,CASSSPFRGGANTGELFF
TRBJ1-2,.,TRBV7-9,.,TGTGCCAGCAGCTCGGGTGGTGTCTATGGCTACACCTTC,CASSSGGVYGYTF
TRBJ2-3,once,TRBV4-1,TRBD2,TGCGCCAGCAGCCAATGGGCGGGGGGATACTCCCCAGATACGCAGTATTTT,CASSQWAGGYSPDTQYF
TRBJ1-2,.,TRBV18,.,TGTGCCAGCTCACCACCAGAAGCAGTACCCTATGGCTACACCTTC,CASSPPEAVPYGYTF
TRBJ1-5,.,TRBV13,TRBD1,TGTGCCAAGACGGGACAGGAAAATCAGCCCCAGCATTTT,CAKTGQENQPQHF
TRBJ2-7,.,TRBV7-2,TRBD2,TGTGCCAGCAGCCCCCTGGGACTAGCGGGGGGATACGAGCAGTACTTC,CASSPLGLAGGYEQYF
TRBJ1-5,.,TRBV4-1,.,TGCGCCAGCAGTTCGTCACAGGGTAGCCATCAGCCCCAGCATTTT,CASSSSQGSHQPQHF